The source of this T cell receptor (beta chain) is a study of TIL therapy for anti-PD-1-resistant metastatic lung cancer. Time point reported: pre-treatment sample, taken before nivolumab and TIL therapy. The tumor samples were excised metastases, mostly pleural nodules or supraclavicular lymph nodes. V lost 4 bases, J lost 1 base, and 9 bases lay in between. Germline values: CDR1 SGHRS, CDR2 YFSETQ. The CDR3 spans 14 residues. The immunoSEQ assay was v3. Assay: immunoSEQ multiplex PCR; the TCRdb copy retains only in-frame clones and omits some. This sample carries 50,000 to 60,000 clones, 60% to 85% of them seen once, and the ten largest clones take 5.6%.

The rearrangement uses TRBV5-1 and TRBJ1-5, with D perhaps matching TRBD1 (6 bases). The TCR comes from a person aged 25 to 80 with non-small cell lung cancer. Source: tumor tissue, taken at baseline. This CDR3 is CASSPGQSNQPQHF. The CDR3 DNA is TGCGCCAGCAGCCCCGGACAGAGCAATCAGCCCCAGCATTTT.